This TCR beta chain stems from a study of shared clonotypes between healthy human individuals. Notes on the study in general: Represented diversity, genetic and exposure-history alike, was limited by few donors. Sharing of clonotypes among donors was expected to vary with sequencing depth.

V lost 5 bases and J lost 6, with 17 bases in between. Germline CDR1 is MNHEY and CDR2 is SMNVEV (reference sequence). This CDR3 has 14 residues. This clone was recorded a few times. What it recognizes is unknown. The assay used deep level. This table comes from immunoSEQ multiplex PCR, and its TCRdb copy is limited to in-frame clones, with some not included. The sample lists about 2 million clones, about 94% occurring once. CD45RO-negative CD8 cells positively selected for CCR7 made up the naive population, which excluded terminally differentiated effector memory CD45RA+ cells. Only Caucasian adults living in Nashville, Tennessee served as donors.

The source is a young man in good health. The source material was naive CD8+ T cells sorted from blood. The rearrangement joins TRBV27 to TRBJ2-7; D might be TRBD1 (5 bases). The CDR3 DNA is TGTGCCAGCAGTGTAACAGGACCCCAGGGCGAGCAGTACTTC. Translation: CASSVTGPQGEQYF.